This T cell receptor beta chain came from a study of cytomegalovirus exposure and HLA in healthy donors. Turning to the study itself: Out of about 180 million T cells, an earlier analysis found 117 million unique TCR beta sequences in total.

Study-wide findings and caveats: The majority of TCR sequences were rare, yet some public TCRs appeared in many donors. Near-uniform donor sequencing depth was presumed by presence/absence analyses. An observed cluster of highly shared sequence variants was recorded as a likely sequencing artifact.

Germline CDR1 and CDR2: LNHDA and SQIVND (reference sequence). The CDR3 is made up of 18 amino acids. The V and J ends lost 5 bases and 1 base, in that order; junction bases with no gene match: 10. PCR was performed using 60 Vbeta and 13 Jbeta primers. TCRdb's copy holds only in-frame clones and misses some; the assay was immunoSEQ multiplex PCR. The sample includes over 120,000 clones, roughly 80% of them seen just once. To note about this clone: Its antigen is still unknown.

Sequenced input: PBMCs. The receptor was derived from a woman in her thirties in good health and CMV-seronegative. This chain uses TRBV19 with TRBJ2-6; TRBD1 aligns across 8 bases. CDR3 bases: TGTGCCAGTAGTGAGTTGAGACAGGGGACATCTGGGGCCAACGTCCTGACTTTC. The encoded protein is CASSELRQGTSGANVLTF.